Listed below are T cell receptor beta chains from one sample, sequenced in a study of cytomegalovirus exposure and HLA in healthy donors. The repertoire was sequenced with immunoSEQ multiplex PCR; TCRdb's copy has only in-frame clones and lacks some. Of 80,000 to 95,000 clones detected, 75% to 80% appear once; the ten largest clones hold 5.5% to 7.5%. Sequencing was done on a sample of PBMCs. The receptors originated from a female donor in good health and CMV-seronegative. CDR3s include the opening cysteine and the closing phenylalanine or tryptophan. A D gene is named only where the DNA matches it firmly. Expanded clones get a size class; other rows say once, few or many, or leave the size out.

CDR3 protein	CDR3 DNA	J gene	V gene	D gene	clone size
CASSPPLGQGSYEQYF	TGTGCCAGCAGTCCCCCCTTAGGACAGGGCTCCTACGAGCAGTACTTC	TRBJ2-7	TRBV28	TRBD1	-
CASSFSSGEYNEQFF	TGCGCCAGCAGCTTCAGCAGCGGGGAATACAATGAGCAGTTCTTC	TRBJ2-1	TRBV5-1	TRBD2	-
CASSLFGGATETQYF	TGCGCCAGCAGCTTGTTTGGGGGGGCAACGGAGACCCAGTACTTC	TRBJ2-5	TRBV5-1	-	-
CSAKGQGSQETQYF	TGCAGCGCAAAAGGACAGGGAAGTCAAGAGACCCAGTACTTC	TRBJ2-5	TRBV29-1	TRBD1	-
CASTSPADTQYF	TGCGCCAGCACGAGTCCGGCAGATACGCAGTATTTT	TRBJ2-3	TRBV5-1	-	-
CASSLLGQGNTGELFF	TGTGCCAGCAGCTTGTTGGGACAGGGTAACACCGGGGAGCTGTTTTTT	TRBJ2-2	TRBV5-6	TRBD1	-
CASSRDRGPYNEQFF	TGTGCCAGCAGCCGCGACAGGGGCCCCTACAATGAGCAGTTCTTC	TRBJ2-1	TRBV13	TRBD1	-
CSVLGGASYNEQFF	TGCAGCGTTCTCGGAGGTGCCTCCTACAATGAGCAGTTCTTC	TRBJ2-1	TRBV29-1	-	-
CASSESDNQPQHF	TGTGCCAGCAGTGAGAGTGACAATCAGCCCCAGCATTTT	TRBJ1-5	TRBV6-1	-	-
CASSRTGRNEKLFF	TGTGCCAGCAGTAGGACAGGGCGGAATGAAAAACTGTTTTTT	TRBJ1-4	TRBV2	TRBD1	-
CASSLTSVYNEQFF	TGCGCCAGCAGTTTGACTAGCGTTTACAATGAGCAGTTCTTC	TRBJ2-1	TRBV10-1	TRBD2	-
CASSSRTRSNAGELFF	TGTGCCAGCAGCTCTCGGACTAGGTCGAACGCCGGGGAGCTGTTTTTT	TRBJ2-2	TRBV7-9	TRBD2	-
CASSLFHLTGAYGYTF	TGTGCCAGCAGTTTATTTCATCTGACAGGGGCCTATGGCTACACCTTC	TRBJ1-2	TRBV28	TRBD1	-
CASQFTGNTGELFF	TGCGCCAGCCAATTTACAGGAAACACCGGGGAGCTGTTTTTT	TRBJ2-2	TRBV5-1	-	-
CASSVAGRASGELFF	TGTGCCAGCAGTGTCGCGGGCCGGGCATCCGGGGAGCTGTTTTTT	TRBJ2-2	TRBV2	-	few
CASSFQGSGTEAFF	TGCGCCAGCAGCTTTCAGGGATCCGGGACTGAAGCTTTCTTT	TRBJ1-1	TRBV5-1	-	-
CASSYGTGASTEAFF	TGTGCCAGCAGTTACGGGACAGGGGCCAGCACTGAAGCTTTCTTT	TRBJ1-1	TRBV6-5	TRBD1	-
CATSREPGQGADTQYF	TGTGCCACCAGCAGAGAACCGGGACAGGGCGCAGATACGCAGTATTTT	TRBJ2-3	TRBV15	TRBD1	-
CAISESWGQGKHEQYF	TGTGCCATCAGTGAGTCGTGGGGACAGGGTAAACACGAGCAGTACTTC	TRBJ2-7	TRBV10-3	TRBD1	-
CASSDGLAGGYEQFF	TGTGCCAGCAGTGATGGACTAGCGGGAGGCTATGAGCAGTTCTTC	TRBJ2-1	TRBV27	TRBD2	-
CASSPTGDTDTQYF	TGCGCCAGCAGCCCGACAGGGGATACAGATACGCAGTATTTT	TRBJ2-3	TRBV4-1	TRBD1	-
CASSPFPLDRNF	TGTGCCAGCAGTCCGTTCCCCCTAGATAGGAACTTC	TRBJ2-7	TRBV28	-	-
CASSQDWDGGAYEQYF	TGTGCCAGCAGCCAAGATTGGGACGGGGGGGCCTACGAGCAGTACTTC	TRBJ2-7	TRBV4-2	TRBD2	-
CASSFQGRHEQYF	TGTGCCAGCAGCTTCCAGGGTCGTCACGAGCAGTACTTC	TRBJ2-7	TRBV13	-	-
CASSPPPGGNSPLHF	TGTGCCAGCTCACCCCCTCCGGGGGGTAATTCACCCCTCCACTTT	TRBJ1-6	TRBV18	-	-
CASSLYEGGTEAFF	TGCGCCAGCAGCTTATACGAGGGAGGCACTGAAGCTTTCTTT	TRBJ1-1	TRBV5-1	-	-
CASTSLGGVAYGYTF	TGTGCCAGCACCTCACTGGGGGGGGTAGCCTATGGCTACACCTTC	TRBJ1-2	TRBV28	-	-
CASSPRDRGDEKLFF	TGCGCCAGCAGCCCCCGGGACAGGGGGGACGAAAAACTGTTTTTT	TRBJ1-4	TRBV5-1	TRBD1	-
CSGSSTPRQTTEAFF	TGCAGCGGGTCCTCAACTCCTCGACAGACCACTGAAGCTTTCTTT	TRBJ1-1	TRBV29-1	-	-